Reported below is one T cell receptor (beta chain). Its antigen is as yet unknown. V shed 0 bases and J shed 5 bases, with 13 bases lying between them. The length of the CDR3 is 15 residues. Per germline, CDR1 MNHEY and CDR2 SMNVEV (reference sequence). The source of the sample is a study of T cell responses to AZD1222 COVID-19 vaccine. Profiling relied on immunoSEQ multiplex PCR, and the TCRdb table lists in-frame clones only, not all of them. The data show about 79,000 clones, 80% to 90% seen once. Study outcomes and limitations: The peak T cell response came first, and repertoires were sampled only after it. The sample set comprised mostly white British donors with more females, and clonal diversity was possibly underestimated.

The chain is built from TRBV27 and TRBJ1-1; D unclear. Sequenced here: peripheral blood, sampled 28 days after the second AZD1222 dose. The receptor comes from an adult who received the AZD1222 COVID-19 vaccine. CDR3 DNA: TGTGCCAGCAGTTTATCGATACGGGGTAGGACTGAAGCTTTCTTT. This gives the protein CASSLSIRGRTEAFF.